This T cell receptor beta chain was recovered during a study of technical replicates of blood from several donors. Produced via immunoSEQ multiplex PCR; TCRdb's table is partial and in-frame only. The table has about 89,000 clones, roughly 94% seen once. CDR1 is SGHVS and CDR2 is FNYEAQ in the germline V gene. The CDR3 is 14 amino acids. The V and J ends lost 5 bases and 2 bases respectively, with 10 bases between them. Sequenced material: T cells isolated from PBMCs. The genes are TRBV7-6 and TRBJ2-1, with unresolved D. The clonotype was recovered from a human donor in good health. CDR3 protein: CASSPHPTYNEQFF. CDR3 sequence (DNA): TGTGCCAGCAGCCCACATCCAACCTACAATGAGCAGTTCTTC.